These 29 T cell receptor beta chains share one sample of origin, sequenced in a study of CD8 T cells in Susac syndrome. Random hexamers were used to reverse transcribe an amount of about 0.45 to 1 ug RNA. In TCRdb, the immunoSEQ multiplex PCR reads were re-called with MiXCR into one record per CDR3 protein. The sample comprises some 300,000 distinct CDR3 sequences, around 89% of which are singletons, and around 0.18% rests with the top ten. The sample taken for sequencing was CD8+ T cells from PBMCs. The receptors come from a human donor with multiple sclerosis.

V is TRBV27 and J is TRBJ2-2; D tentatively reads TRBD1 or TRBD2 (5 bases each). The V end lost 8 bases, the J end lost 4 bases, and 8 bases lay between the germline ends. This CDR3 region has 12 residues. CDR1 and CDR2 (germline): MNHEY, SMNVEV (reference sequence). In DNA, the CDR3 is TGTGCCAGCGAGGGGCTCACCGGGGAGCTGTTTTTT. Encoded protein: CASEGLTGELFF.

Here the CDR3 DNA reads TGTGCCACAATAGAGGGGGGACTGTTTGGCTACACCTTC. This codes for CATIEGGLFGYTF. J is TRBJ1-2 and V is TRBV2, with a possible D match to TRBD1 (6 bases). The CDR3 totals 13 residues. From germline, CDR1 is SNHLY and CDR2 FYNNEI. V was pared by 10 bases and J by 7 bases, with 19 bases between.

V is TRBV3-1 and J is TRBJ1-2; D ambiguous. This CDR3 is built from 17 residues. Germline lookup yields CDR1 LGHDT and CDR2 YNNKEL (reference sequence). Trimming pared 1 base from V and 4 bases from J, leaving 19 bases between. This CDR3 is CASSQVREEGSFYGYTF. The CDR3, as DNA: TGTGCCAGCAGCCAAGTGAGGGAGGAGGGCTCCTTCTATGGCTACACCTTC.

In this sample, this clonotype turned up once. The rearrangement uses TRBV27 and TRBJ2-5; 7 bases fit TRBD1. Germline V CDR1 and CDR2: MNHEY, SMNVEV (reference sequence). The CDR3 totals 14 residues. V shed 2 bases and J 5 bases; nucleotides not matched to a gene: 5. The CDR3 spells CASSLNYRGETQYF. The CDR3 coding sequence is TGTGCCAGCAGTTTAAACTACAGGGGCGAGACCCAGTACTTC.

The chain joins TRBV27 to TRBJ1-1; maybe TRBD1 (5 bases). The V and J ends lost 4 bases and 0 bases respectively, with 12 bases between them. CDR3 length equals 15 residues. Germline V lookup: CDR1 MNHEY, CDR2 SMNVEV (reference sequence). The CDR3 sequence is CASSYLTDMNTEAFF. CDR3 in DNA: TGTGCCAGCAGTTATCTGACAGACATGAACACTGAAGCTTTCTTT.

This chain joins TRBV28 and TRBJ1-2; TRBD1 matches at 9 bases. Germline V lookup: CDR1 MDHEN, CDR2 SYDVKM. V lost 3 bases, J lost 4 bases, and 6 bases stayed unmatched. The CDR3 has 15 amino acids. The CDR3 coding sequence is TGTGCCAGCAGTTTTTGGGGACAGGGAGGCTATGGCTACACCTTC. This translates into CASSFWGQGGYGYTF.

This chain links TRBV5-6 with TRBJ2-2; no firm D call. This CDR3 region has 15 residues. Germline V CDR1 and CDR2: SGHDT, YYEEEE. Deletions cut 2 bases from V and 2 bases from J, with 10 bases between. Here the CDR3 DNA reads TGTGCCAGCAGCTTACCCCTGGATAACACCGGGGAGCTGTTTTTT. This translates into CASSLPLDNTGELFF.

The chain has TRBV28 and TRBJ2-5, with D possibly called TRBD1 or TRBD2 (5 bases each). This CDR3 has 14 residues. V was trimmed by 8 bases and J by 5 bases, leaving 18 bases between them. CDR1 and CDR2 from the germline V gene are MDHEN and SYDVKM. Written as DNA, the CDR3 is TGTGCCAGCGGTCCCGGATGGGGGTCGGAGACCCAGTACTTC. Its translation: CASGPGWGSETQYF. Together with reference TRBV28 and TRBJ2-5, the CDR3 gives the full variable domain: DVKVTQSSRYLVKRTGEKVFLECVQDMDHENMFWYRQDPGLGLRLIYFSYDVKMKEKGDIPEGYSVSREKKERFSLILESASTNQTSMYLCASGPGWGSETQYFGPGTRLLVL.

The chain combines TRBV10-3 with TRBJ2-7, with TRBD2 matching over 8 bases. This CDR3 comprises 14 residues. Trimming at V came to 3 bases and at J to 1 base, leaving 2 bases not matched to a gene. Germline assignment: CDR1 ENHRY and CDR2 SYGVKD. Here the CDR3 DNA reads TGTGCCATCAGTGATCCGGGAGGGTCCTACGAGCAGTACTTC. Translation gives CAISDPGGSYEQYF.

The rearrangement links TRBV2 to TRBJ1-5, with a tentative D call TRBD1 (5 bases). Germline V lookup: CDR1 SNHLY, CDR2 FYNNEI. CDR3 size: 16 residues. Trimming removed 6 bases at V and 0 bases at J, with 15 bases between. The CDR3 region has the DNA TGTGCCAGCAGACCCGGGCGGGGACTTAGCAATCAGCCCCAGCATTTT. Amino acids: CASRPGRGLSNQPQHF.

The chain couples TRBV20-1 to TRBJ1-2; no firm D call. The CDR3 is made up of 11 amino acids. Germline V lookup: CDR1 DFQATT, CDR2 SNEGSKA (reference sequence). The ends were cut back, 0 bases at V and 8 bases at J, with 7 bases in the middle. The CDR3 DNA reads as TGCAGTGCTAGAGATGGGGAGGGCTACACCTTC. Protein sequence: CSARDGEGYTF.

The rearrangement joins TRBV4-3 to TRBJ2-1, with D perhaps TRBD1 (6 bases). The CDR3 is 13 residues long. V was trimmed by 3 bases and J by 8 bases, leaving 11 bases between them. CDR1 is LGHNA, CDR2 YSLEER, per germline. CDR3 sequence reads: CASSQGRGYEQFF. The CDR3 DNA is TGCGCCAGCAGCCAGGGCAGGGGATATGAGCAGTTCTTC.

The V gene is TRBV7-2, the J gene TRBJ2-7; 7 positions match TRBD2. CDR1 is SGHTA, CDR2 FQGNSA, per germline. Germline trimming cut 1 base from V and 4 bases from J; bases unmatched to any gene: 10. This CDR3 comprises 16 residues. The CDR3, as DNA: TGTGCCAGCAGCTTAGGCGCTAGCGGCCTCCAGTACGAGCAGTACTTC. Its protein product is CASSLGASGLQYEQYF. Full variable domain (remainder filled in from reference TRBV7-2 and TRBJ2-7): GAGVSQSPSNKVTEKGKDVELRCDPISGHTALYWYRQSLGQGLEFLIYFQGNSAPDKSGLPSDRFSAERTGGSVSTLTIQRTQQEDSAVYLCASSLGASGLQYEQYFGPGTRLTVT.

The chain employs TRBV20-1 and TRBJ2-3; no clear D. V was clipped by 7 bases and J by 1 base, with 18 bases between them. The CDR3 consists of 15 residues. CDR1 is DFQATT and CDR2 is SNEGSKA in the germline V gene (reference sequence). The CDR3 coding sequence is TGCAGTGTCAGTCATTCCCCGGCACGCACAGATACGCAGTATTTT. It encodes CSVSHSPARTDTQYF.

The chain links TRBV20-1 to TRBJ1-2; TRBD1 might be the D (5 bases). The germline gives CDR1 DFQATT, CDR2 SNEGSKA (reference sequence). This CDR3 has 14 residues. Trimming removed 6 bases from V and 4 bases from J, with 18 bases in between. The CDR3 region is CSARAPGDGYGYTF. The CDR3 nucleotides read TGCAGTGCCAGGGCACCGGGTGATGGCTATGGCTACACCTTC.

The rearrangement uses TRBV28 and TRBJ2-7, with a weak D call TRBD1 (6 bases). The CDR3 has 15 residues. Trimming removed 4 bases from V and 0 bases from J, with 13 bases in between. Germline loops: CDR1 MDHEN, CDR2 SYDVKM. The CDR3 DNA is TGTGCCAGCAGTTGGATCACAGGGCTCTCCTACGAGCAGTACTTC. Its translation: CASSWITGLSYEQYF.

This chain connects TRBV19 to TRBJ2-1; maybe TRBD1 (6 bases). Trimming shortened V by 1 base and J by 4 bases, and 8 bases separated the two germline ends. Germline V gene data show CDR1 as LNHDA and CDR2 as SQIVND (reference sequence). The CDR3 has 14 residues. Written as DNA, the CDR3 is TGTGCCAGTAGTATAGGACAGGTTTACAATGAGCAGTTCTTC. Its protein product is CASSIGQVYNEQFF.

This chain joins TRBV28 and TRBJ2-7; tentatively, D is TRBD2 (6 bases). Germline lookup yields CDR1 MDHEN and CDR2 SYDVKM. CDR3 length: 15 amino acids. The V end lost 8 bases, the J end lost 0 bases, and 17 bases lay between the germline ends. Here the CDR3 reads CASGPGLAHSYEQYF. CDR3 coding DNA: TGTGCCAGCGGCCCCGGGCTAGCGCACTCCTACGAGCAGTACTTC.

This chain links TRBV9 with TRBJ2-5, with 10 bases identical to TRBD2. CDR3 length: 16 residues. Trimming removed 2 bases from V and 2 bases from J; junction bases left unmatched: 6. Germline assignment: CDR1 SGDLS and CDR2 YYNGEE. The DNA for the CDR3 is TGTGCCAGCAGCGTTGAACGACTAGCGGGTCAAGAGACCCAGTACTTC. Residues: CASSVERLAGQETQYF.

The chain couples TRBV7-8 to TRBJ2-1; 13 bases map to TRBD2. The CDR3 covers 18 residues. Per germline, CDR1 SGHVS and CDR2 FQNEAQ. With 4 bases clipped from V and 0 bases from J, the junction kept 6 bases outside the gene matches. The CDR3 sequence is CASSSGLAGSSSYNEQFF. The CDR3 nucleotides read TGTGCCAGCAGCTCGGGACTAGCGGGATCTAGCTCCTACAATGAGCAGTTCTTC.

This clonotype turned up a few times. The rearrangement uses TRBV5-5 and TRBJ2-7; D possibly corresponds to TRBD1 (5 bases). The CDR3 length is 12 residues. Trimming shortened V by 0 bases and J by 5 bases, and 6 bases separated the two germline ends. Germline CDR1 and CDR2: SGHKS and YYEKEE (reference sequence). The chain's CDR3 is CASSLGGHEQYF. CDR3 nucleotides: TGTGCCAGCAGCTTGGGGGGCCACGAGCAGTACTTC.

The chain has TRBV12-3 or TRBV12-4 and TRBJ2-3, with 7 bases lining up with TRBD1. J lost 6 bases, V lost 3 bases, and 6 bases had no gene match. The CDR3 is made up of 14 amino acids. CDR3 nucleotide sequence: TGTGCCAGCAGTTTTTACAGGGGTGATGATACGCAGTATTTT. As protein: CASSFYRGDDTQYF.

This sequence joins TRBV6-4 and TRBJ1-2; D unclear. CDR1 MRHNA and CDR2 SNTAGT come from the germline V gene. V lost 10 bases and J 2 bases, leaving 14 bases between the germline ends. This CDR3 region has 13 residues. As DNA, the CDR3 is TGTGCCAACTCCCCGGGCTCGAACTATGGCTACACCTTC. Residues: CANSPGSNYGYTF.

The chain couples TRBV2 to TRBJ2-1; D remains unclear. CDR1 and CDR2 from the germline V gene are SNHLY and FYNNEI. V dropped 7 bases and J dropped 5 bases, with 18 bases sitting between them. This CDR3 is built from 15 residues. This CDR3 is CASTGIPSLDNEQFF. Here the CDR3 DNA reads TGTGCCAGCACTGGGATCCCAAGCCTAGACAATGAGCAGTTCTTC.

V gene TRBV27 combines with J gene TRBJ2-3, with D possibly matching TRBD1 (5 bases). The germline V and J ends were trimmed by 3 bases and 4 bases, with 11 bases remaining between them. CDR1 is MNHEY and CDR2 is SMNVEV in the germline V gene (reference sequence). This CDR3 comprises 14 residues. The CDR3 reads CASSFLDTSDTQYF. As DNA, the CDR3 is TGTGCCAGCAGTTTCCTGGACACCTCAGATACGCAGTATTTT.

The CDR3 is CASSPLLGGSPLHF. CDR3 DNA: TGTGCCAGCAGTCCCCTCTTGGGAGGTTCACCCCTCCACTTT. This chain joins TRBV27 and TRBJ1-6; no firm D call. There are 14 residues in the CDR3. Germline V gene data show CDR1 as MNHEY and CDR2 as SMNVEV (reference sequence). V lost 5 bases, J lost 9 bases, and 14 bases lay in between.

The rearrangement links TRBV5-6 to TRBJ2-1; possible D gene TRBD2, 5 bases. Germline lookup yields CDR1 SGHDT and CDR2 YYEEEE. The CDR3 runs to 19 residues. With 1 base removed from V and 2 bases from J, the gap between germline ends came to 22 bases. CDR3 nucleotides: TGTGCCAGCAGCTTGTATTTATCCGGGGTGGGGAAAACCTACAATGAGCAGTTCTTC. Amino acids: CASSLYLSGVGKTYNEQFF.

Only one count was recorded for this clonotype. The chain joins TRBV29-1 to TRBJ2-3; D is perhaps TRBD2 (6 bases). Trimming pared 4 bases from V and 1 base from J, leaving 6 bases between. Germline CDR1 reads SQVTM; CDR2 reads ANQGSEA. The CDR3 is 12 amino acids. The CDR3 protein is CSVGEGTDTQYF. DNA for the CDR3: TGCAGCGTTGGGGAGGGCACAGATACGCAGTATTTT.

The chain recombines TRBV6-2 or TRBV6-3 with TRBJ2-5, with D uncertain. Germline lookup yields CDR1 MNHEY and CDR2 SVGEGT. The CDR3 is 14 residues long. Trimming took off 2 bases at V and 1 base at J, with 8 bases between the two ends. The CDR3 DNA reads TGTGCCAGCAGTTACCCCGCATTCCAAGAGACCCAGTACTTC. Encoded protein: CASSYPAFQETQYF.